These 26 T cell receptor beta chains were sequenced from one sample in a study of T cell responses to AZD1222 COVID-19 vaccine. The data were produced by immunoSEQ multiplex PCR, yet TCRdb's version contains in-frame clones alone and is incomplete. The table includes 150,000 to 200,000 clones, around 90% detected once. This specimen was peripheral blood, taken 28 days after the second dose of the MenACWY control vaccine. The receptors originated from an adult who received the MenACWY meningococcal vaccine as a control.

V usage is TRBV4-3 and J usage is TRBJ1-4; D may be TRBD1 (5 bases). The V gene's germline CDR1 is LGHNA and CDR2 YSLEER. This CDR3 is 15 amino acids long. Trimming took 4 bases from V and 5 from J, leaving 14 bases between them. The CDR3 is CASSPRTGRNEKLFF. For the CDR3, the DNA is TGCGCCAGCAGCCCAAGAACGGGGCGGAATGAAAAACTGTTTTTT.

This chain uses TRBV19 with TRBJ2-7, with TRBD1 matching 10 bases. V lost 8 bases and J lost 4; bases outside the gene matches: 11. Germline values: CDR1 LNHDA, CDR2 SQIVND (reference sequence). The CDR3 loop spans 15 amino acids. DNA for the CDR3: TGTGCCAGTCGCCGCGGGACAGGGGACAGGTACGAGCAGTACTTC. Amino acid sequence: CASRRGTGDRYEQYF.

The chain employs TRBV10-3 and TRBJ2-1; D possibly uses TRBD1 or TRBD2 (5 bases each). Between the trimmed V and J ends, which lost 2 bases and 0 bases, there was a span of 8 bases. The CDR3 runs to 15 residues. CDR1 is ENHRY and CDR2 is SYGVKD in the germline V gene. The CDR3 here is CAISERDVSYNEQFF. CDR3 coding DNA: TGTGCCATCAGTGAGCGGGACGTCTCCTACAATGAGCAGTTCTTC.

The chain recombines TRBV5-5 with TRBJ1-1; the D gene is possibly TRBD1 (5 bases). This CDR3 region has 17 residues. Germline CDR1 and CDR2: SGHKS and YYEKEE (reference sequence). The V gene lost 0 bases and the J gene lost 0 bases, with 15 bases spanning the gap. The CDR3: CASSLAETVVLNTEAFF. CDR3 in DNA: TGTGCCAGCAGCTTGGCTGAGACAGTAGTCCTGAACACTGAAGCTTTCTTT.

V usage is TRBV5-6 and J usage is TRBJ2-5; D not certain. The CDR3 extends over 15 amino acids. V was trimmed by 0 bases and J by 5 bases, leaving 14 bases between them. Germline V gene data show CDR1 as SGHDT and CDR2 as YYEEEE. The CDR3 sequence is CASSLGAPGSETQYF. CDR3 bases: TGTGCCAGCAGCTTGGGGGCTCCCGGTTCCGAGACCCAGTACTTC.

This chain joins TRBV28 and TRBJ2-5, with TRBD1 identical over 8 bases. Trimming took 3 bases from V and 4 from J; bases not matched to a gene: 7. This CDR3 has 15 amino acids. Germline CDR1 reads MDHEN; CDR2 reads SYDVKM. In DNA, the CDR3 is TGTGCCAGCAGTTTTCGGACAGGGTTGGGAGAGACCCAGTACTTC. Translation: CASSFRTGLGETQYF.

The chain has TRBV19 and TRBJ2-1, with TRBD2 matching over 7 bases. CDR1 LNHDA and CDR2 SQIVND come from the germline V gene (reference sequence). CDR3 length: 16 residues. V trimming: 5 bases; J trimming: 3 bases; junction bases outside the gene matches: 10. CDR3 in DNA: TGTGCCAGTAGTTCCTCGTCCCAGCGGGGCTACAATGAGCAGTTCTTC. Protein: CASSSSSQRGYNEQFF.

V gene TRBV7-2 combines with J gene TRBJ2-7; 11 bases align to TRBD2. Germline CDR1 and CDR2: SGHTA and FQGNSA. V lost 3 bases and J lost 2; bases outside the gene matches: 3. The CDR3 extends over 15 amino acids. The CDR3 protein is CASSLTSGTTYEQYF. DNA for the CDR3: TGTGCCAGCAGCTTGACTAGCGGGACTACCTACGAGCAGTACTTC.

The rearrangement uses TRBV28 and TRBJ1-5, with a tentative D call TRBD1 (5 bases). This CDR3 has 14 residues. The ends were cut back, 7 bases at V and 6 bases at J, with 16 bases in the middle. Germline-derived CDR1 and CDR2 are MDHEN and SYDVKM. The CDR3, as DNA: TGTGCCAGCACCCTTGCTTCGACAGTTCAGCCCCAGCATTTT. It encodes CASTLASTVQPQHF. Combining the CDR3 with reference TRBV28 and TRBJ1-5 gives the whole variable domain DVKVTQSSRYLVKRTGEKVFLECVQDMDHENMFWYRQDPGLGLRLIYFSYDVKMKEKGDIPEGYSVSREKKERFSLILESASTNQTSMYLCASTLASTVQPQHFGDGTRLSIL.

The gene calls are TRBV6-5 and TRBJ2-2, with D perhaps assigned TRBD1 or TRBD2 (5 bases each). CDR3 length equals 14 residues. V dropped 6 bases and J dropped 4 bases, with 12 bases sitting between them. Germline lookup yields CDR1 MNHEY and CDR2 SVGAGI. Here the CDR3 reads CASRGDRSTGELFF. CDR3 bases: TGTGCCAGCAGGGGGGATCGGAGCACCGGGGAGCTGTTTTTT.

This CDR3 is CASSEVPGGAKNIQYF. The CDR3 DNA sequence: TGTGCCAGCAGTGAAGTGCCCGGGGGGGCCAAAAACATTCAGTACTTC. The rearrangement uses TRBV6-1 and TRBJ2-4; 7 bases match TRBD2. The CDR3 has 16 residues. The V and J ends lost 1 base and 1 base, in that order; junction bases with no gene match: 4. CDR1 and CDR2 (germline): MNHNS, SASEGT.

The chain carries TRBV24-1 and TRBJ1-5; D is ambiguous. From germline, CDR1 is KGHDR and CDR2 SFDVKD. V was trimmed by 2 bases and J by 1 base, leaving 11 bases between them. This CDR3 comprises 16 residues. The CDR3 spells CATSDSRRGSNQPQHF. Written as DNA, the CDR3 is TGTGCCACCAGTGATTCAAGGAGAGGGAGCAATCAGCCCCAGCATTTT.

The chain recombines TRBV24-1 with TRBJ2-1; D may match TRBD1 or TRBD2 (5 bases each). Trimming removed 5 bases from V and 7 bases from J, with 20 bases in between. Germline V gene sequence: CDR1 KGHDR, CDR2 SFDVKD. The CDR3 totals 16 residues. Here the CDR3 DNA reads TGTGCCACCAGTGCCCAGGGAGAGCCAGGCCGAAATGAGCAGTTCTTC. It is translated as CATSAQGEPGRNEQFF.

CDR3 in amino acids: CASSYEIGGRGTEAFF. The CDR3 DNA follows: TGTGCCAGCAGTTACGAAATTGGGGGCCGGGGCACTGAAGCTTTCTTT. This rearrangement joins TRBV6-5 to TRBJ1-1; a weak D match, TRBD1 (6 bases). This CDR3 is 16 amino acids long. The germline gives CDR1 MNHEY, CDR2 SVGAGI. V shed 2 bases and J shed 4 bases, with 17 bases lying between them.

The CDR3 loop is CSVGGALEAFF. The CDR3, as DNA: TGCAGCGTCGGGGGGGCCCTTGAAGCTTTCTTT. The chain is built from TRBV29-1 and TRBJ1-1; D may be TRBD1 (6 bases). This CDR3 has 11 amino acids. Trimming removed 6 bases at V and 7 bases at J, with 12 bases between. Germline V lookup: CDR1 SQVTM, CDR2 ANQGSEA.

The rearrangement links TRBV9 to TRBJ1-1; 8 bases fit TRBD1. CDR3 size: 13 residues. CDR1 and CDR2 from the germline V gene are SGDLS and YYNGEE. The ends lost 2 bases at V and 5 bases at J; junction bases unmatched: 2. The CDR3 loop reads CASSVDRDTEAFF. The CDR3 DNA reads TGTGCCAGCAGCGTGGACAGGGATACTGAAGCTTTCTTT.

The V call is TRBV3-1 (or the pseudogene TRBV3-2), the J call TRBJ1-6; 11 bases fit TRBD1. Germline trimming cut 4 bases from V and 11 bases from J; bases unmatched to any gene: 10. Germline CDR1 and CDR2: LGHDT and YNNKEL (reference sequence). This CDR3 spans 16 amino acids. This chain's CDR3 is CASSPGTGGTLAPLHF. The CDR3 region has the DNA TGTGCCAGCAGCCCTGGGACAGGGGGAACGCTAGCACCCCTCCACTTT.

The CDR3 sequence is CASSYWRDRAYNEQFF. CDR3 nucleotides: TGTGCCAGCAGTTATTGGCGGGACAGAGCCTACAATGAGCAGTTCTTC. The chain employs TRBV6-5 and TRBJ2-1, with D tentatively TRBD1 (7 bases). The germline gives CDR1 MNHEY, CDR2 SVGAGI. The CDR3 runs to 16 residues. Trimming removed 3 bases from V and 2 bases from J, with 14 bases in between.

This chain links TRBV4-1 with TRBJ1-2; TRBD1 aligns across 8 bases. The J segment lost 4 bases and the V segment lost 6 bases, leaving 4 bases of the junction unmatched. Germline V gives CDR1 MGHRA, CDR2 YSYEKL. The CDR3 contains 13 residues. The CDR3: CASSSTGAYGYTF. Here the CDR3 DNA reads TGCGCCAGCAGTTCGACAGGGGCCTATGGCTACACCTTC.

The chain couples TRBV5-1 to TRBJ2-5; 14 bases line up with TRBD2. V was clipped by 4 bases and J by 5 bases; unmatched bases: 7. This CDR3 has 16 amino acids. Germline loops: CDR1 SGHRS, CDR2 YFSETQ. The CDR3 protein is CASSRGTSGRGETQYF. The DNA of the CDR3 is TGCGCCAGCAGCCGTGGGACTAGCGGGAGAGGGGAGACCCAGTACTTC.

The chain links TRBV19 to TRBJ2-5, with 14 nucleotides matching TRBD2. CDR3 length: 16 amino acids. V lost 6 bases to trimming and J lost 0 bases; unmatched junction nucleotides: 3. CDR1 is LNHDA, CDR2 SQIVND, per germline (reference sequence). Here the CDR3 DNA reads TGTGCCAGTAGCCCGGGACTAGCGGGGGACCAAGAGACCCAGTACTTC. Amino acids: CASSPGLAGDQETQYF.

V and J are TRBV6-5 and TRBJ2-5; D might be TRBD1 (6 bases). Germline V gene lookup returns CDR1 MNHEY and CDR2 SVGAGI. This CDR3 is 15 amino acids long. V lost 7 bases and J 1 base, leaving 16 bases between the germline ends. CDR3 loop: CASTLDQGPQETQYF. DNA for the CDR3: TGTGCCAGCACTTTGGACCAGGGGCCCCAAGAGACCCAGTACTTC.

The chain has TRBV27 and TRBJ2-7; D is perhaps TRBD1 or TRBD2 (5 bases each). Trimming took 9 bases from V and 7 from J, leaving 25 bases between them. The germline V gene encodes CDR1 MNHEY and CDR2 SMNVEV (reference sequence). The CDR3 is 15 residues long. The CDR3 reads CASRLSGHTWEEQYF. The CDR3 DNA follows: TGTGCCAGTCGACTCTCGGGGCACACCTGGGAAGAGCAGTACTTC.

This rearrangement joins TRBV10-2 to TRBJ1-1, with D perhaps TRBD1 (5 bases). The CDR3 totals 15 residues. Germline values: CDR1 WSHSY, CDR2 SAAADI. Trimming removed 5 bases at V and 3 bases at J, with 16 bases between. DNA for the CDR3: TGCGCCAGCAGTCGGGGGACTGGGCGGGACACTGAAGCTTTCTTT. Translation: CASSRGTGRDTEAFF.

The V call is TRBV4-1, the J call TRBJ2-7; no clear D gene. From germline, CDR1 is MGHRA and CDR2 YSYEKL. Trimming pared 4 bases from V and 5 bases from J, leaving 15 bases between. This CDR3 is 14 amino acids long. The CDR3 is CASSRAVRVDEQYF. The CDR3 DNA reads TGCGCCAGCAGCCGCGCAGTTCGAGTAGACGAGCAGTACTTC.

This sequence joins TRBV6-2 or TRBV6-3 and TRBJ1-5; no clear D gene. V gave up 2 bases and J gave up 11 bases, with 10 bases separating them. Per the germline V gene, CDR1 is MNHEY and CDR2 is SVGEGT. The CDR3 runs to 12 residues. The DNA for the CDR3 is TGTGCCAGCAGTTACAACCAGTGGGCCCAGCATTTT. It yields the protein CASSYNQWAQHF.